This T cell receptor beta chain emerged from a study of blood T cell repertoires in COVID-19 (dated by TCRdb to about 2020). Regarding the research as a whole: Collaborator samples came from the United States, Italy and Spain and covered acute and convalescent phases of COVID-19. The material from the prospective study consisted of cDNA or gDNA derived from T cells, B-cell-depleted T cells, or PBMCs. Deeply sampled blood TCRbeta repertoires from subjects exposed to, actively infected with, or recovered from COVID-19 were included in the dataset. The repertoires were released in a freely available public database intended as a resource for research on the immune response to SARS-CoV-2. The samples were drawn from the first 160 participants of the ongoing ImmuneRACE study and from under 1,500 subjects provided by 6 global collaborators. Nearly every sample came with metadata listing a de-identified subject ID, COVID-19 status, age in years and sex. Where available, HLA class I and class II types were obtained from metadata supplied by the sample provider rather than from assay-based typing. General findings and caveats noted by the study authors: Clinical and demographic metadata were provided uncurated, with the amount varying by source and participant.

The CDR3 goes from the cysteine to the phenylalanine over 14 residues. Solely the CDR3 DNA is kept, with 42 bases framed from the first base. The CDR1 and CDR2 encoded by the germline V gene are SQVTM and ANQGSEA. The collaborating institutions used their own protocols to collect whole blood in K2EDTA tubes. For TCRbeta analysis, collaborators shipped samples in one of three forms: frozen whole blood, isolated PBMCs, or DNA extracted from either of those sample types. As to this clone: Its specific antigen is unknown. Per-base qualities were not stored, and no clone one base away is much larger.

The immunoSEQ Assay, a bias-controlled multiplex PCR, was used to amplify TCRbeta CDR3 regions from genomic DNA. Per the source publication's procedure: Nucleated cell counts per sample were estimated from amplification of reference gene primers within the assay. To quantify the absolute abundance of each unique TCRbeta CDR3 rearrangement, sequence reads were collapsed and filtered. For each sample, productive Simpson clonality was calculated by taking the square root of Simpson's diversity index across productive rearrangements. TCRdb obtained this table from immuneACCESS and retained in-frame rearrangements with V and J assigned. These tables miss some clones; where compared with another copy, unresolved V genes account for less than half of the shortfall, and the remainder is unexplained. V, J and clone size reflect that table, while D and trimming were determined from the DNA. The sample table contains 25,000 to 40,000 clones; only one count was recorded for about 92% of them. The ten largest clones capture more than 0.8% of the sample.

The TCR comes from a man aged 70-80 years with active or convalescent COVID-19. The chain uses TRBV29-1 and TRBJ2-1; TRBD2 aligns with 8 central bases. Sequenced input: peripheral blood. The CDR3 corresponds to CITGGREKVNEQFF. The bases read TGCATTACGGGGGGGCGGGAGAAGGTCAATGAGCAGTTCTTC.